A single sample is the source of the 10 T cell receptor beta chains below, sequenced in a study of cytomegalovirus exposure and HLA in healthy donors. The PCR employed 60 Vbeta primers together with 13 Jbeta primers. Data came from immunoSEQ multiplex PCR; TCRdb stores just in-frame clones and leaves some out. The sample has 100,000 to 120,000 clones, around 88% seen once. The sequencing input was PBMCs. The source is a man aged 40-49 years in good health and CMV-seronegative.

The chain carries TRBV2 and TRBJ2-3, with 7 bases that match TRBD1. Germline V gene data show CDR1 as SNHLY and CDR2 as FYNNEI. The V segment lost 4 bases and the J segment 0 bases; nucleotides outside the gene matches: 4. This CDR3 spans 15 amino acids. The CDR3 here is CASSVKGASTDTQYF. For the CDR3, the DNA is TGTGCCAGCAGTGTGAAGGGGGCTAGCACAGATACGCAGTATTTT.

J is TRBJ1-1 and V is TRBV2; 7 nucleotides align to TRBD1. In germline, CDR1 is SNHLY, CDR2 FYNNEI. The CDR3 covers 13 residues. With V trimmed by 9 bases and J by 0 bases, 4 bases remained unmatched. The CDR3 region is CASGTEMNTEAFF. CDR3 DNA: TGTGCCAGTGGGACAGAAATGAACACTGAAGCTTTCTTT.

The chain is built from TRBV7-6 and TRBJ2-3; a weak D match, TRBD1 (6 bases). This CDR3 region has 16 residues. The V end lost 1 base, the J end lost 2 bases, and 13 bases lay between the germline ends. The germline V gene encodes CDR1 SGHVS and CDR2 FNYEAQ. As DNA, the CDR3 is TGTGCCAGCAGCTTAGGTGGCACAGGGAACACAGATACGCAGTATTTT. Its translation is CASSLGGTGNTDTQYF.

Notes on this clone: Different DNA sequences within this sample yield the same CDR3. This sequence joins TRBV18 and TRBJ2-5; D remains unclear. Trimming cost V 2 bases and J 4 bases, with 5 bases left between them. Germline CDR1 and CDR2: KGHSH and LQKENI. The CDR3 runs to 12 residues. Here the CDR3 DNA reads TGTGCCAGCTCACCAGGCGGAGAGACCCAGTACTTC. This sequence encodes CASSPGGETQYF.

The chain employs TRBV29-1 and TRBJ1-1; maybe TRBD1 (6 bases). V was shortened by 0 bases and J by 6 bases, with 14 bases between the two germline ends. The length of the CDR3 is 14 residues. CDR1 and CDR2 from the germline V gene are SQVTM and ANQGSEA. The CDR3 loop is CSVEDGPGESEAFF. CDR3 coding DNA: TGCAGCGTTGAAGATGGGCCAGGGGAGTCTGAAGCTTTCTTT.

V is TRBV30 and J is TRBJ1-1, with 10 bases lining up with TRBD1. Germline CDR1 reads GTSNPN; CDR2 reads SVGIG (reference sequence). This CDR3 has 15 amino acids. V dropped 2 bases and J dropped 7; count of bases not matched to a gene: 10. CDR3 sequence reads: CAWSHRTGGSGEAFF. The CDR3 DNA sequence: TGTGCCTGGAGTCATAGGACAGGGGGGTCGGGTGAAGCTTTCTTT.

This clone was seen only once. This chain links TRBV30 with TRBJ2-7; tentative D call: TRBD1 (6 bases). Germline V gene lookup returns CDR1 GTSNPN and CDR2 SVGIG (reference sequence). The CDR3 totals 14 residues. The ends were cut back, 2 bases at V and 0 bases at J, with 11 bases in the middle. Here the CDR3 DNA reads TGTGCCTGGAGTTCAGGGGTGGGCTCCTACGAGCAGTACTTC. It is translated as CAWSSGVGSYEQYF.

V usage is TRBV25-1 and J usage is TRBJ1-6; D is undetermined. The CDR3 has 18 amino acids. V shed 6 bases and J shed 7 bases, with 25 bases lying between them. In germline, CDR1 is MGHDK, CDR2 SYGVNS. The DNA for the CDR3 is TGTGCCAGCAGGGCACACGGGATAGGCTCCAGAGGGAATTCACCCCTCCACTTT. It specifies CASRAHGIGSRGNSPLHF.

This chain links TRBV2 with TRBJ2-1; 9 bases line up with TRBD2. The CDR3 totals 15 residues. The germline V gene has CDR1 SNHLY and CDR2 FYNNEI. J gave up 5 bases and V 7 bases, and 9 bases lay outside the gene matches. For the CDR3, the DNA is TGTGCCAGCAATCCCGGGACTAGCTTCCACAATGAGCAGTTCTTC. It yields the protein CASNPGTSFHNEQFF. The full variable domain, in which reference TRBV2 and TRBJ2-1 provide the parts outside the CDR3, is EPEVTQTPSHQVTQMGQEVILRCVPISNHLYFYWYRQILGQKVEFLVSFYNNEISEKSEIFDDQFSVERPDGSNFTLKIRSTKLEDSAMYFCASNPGTSFHNEQFFGPGTRLTVL.

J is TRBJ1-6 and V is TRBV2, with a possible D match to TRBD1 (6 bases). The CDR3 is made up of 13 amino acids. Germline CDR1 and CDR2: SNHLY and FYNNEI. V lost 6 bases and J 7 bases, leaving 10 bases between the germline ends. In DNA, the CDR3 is TGTGCCAGCAGGGGAAGGGGGAATTCACCCCTCCACTTT. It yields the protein CASRGRGNSPLHF.